These T cell receptor beta chains were read from a single sample in a study of shared T cell receptors in the human thymus. TCRdb keeps only in-frame clones here, not all; method: immunoSEQ multiplex PCR. In the table there are 630,000 or so clones, more than 75% of which are singletons. These data were likewise used in another study, on human thymus T cells.

The sample was thymocytes. Every receptor here comes from a boy younger than two with a congenital heart defect. Each CDR3 is given with its conserved first and last residue. Each record gives: clone size, D gene, V gene, J gene, CDR3 protein, CDR3 DNA. D genes are given only for firm matches. Some rows have no size entry. The others give once, few or many, or a class for an expanded clone.

clone size: .
D gene: .
V gene: TRBV10-2
J gene: TRBJ2-2
CDR3 protein: CASSESGTPTGELFF
CDR3 DNA: TGCGCCAGCAGTGAGTCTGGGACACCAACCGGGGAGCTGTTTTTT

clone size: .
D gene: .
V gene: TRBV28
J gene: TRBJ1-2
CDR3 protein: CASSPGRRLNYGYTF
CDR3 DNA: TGTGCCAGCAGCCCAGGACGGAGACTAAACTATGGCTACACCTTC

clone size: .
D gene: TRBD1
V gene: TRBV25-1
J gene: TRBJ2-2
CDR3 protein: CASSARTGGSGNTGELFF
CDR3 DNA: TGTGCCAGCAGTGCCCGGACAGGGGGCTCCGGAAACACCGGGGAGCTGTTTTTT

clone size: .
D gene: TRBD1
V gene: TRBV4-3
J gene: TRBJ2-7
CDR3 protein: CASSQADQRGPVLYEQYF
CDR3 DNA: TGCGCCAGCAGCCAAGCCGACCAGAGGGGGCCGGTCCTCTACGAGCAGTACTTC

clone size: few
D gene: TRBD1
V gene: TRBV7-6
J gene: TRBJ2-5
CDR3 protein: CASSPGGTGPETQYF
CDR3 DNA: TGTGCCAGCAGCCCAGGGGGGACAGGGCCCGAGACCCAGTACTTC

clone size: .
D gene: TRBD1
V gene: TRBV6-4
J gene: TRBJ1-5
CDR3 protein: CASSDSTLTGGNQPQHF
CDR3 DNA: TGTGCCAGCAGTGACTCGACTTTGACAGGGGGCAATCAGCCCCAGCATTTT

clone size: .
D gene: .
V gene: TRBV19
J gene: TRBJ1-5
CDR3 protein: CATWSLNQPQHF
CDR3 DNA: TGTGCCACCTGGAGCCTAAATCAGCCCCAGCATTTT

clone size: .
D gene: TRBD2
V gene: TRBV5-8
J gene: TRBJ2-3
CDR3 protein: CASSLGGLAGVDTQYF
CDR3 DNA: TGTGCCAGCAGCTTGGGGGGACTAGCGGGCGTGGATACGCAGTATTTT

clone size: few
D gene: .
V gene: TRBV18
J gene: TRBJ1-5
CDR3 protein: CASRARSNQPQHF
CDR3 DNA: TGTGCCAGCCGCGCTCGGAGCAATCAGCCCCAGCATTTT

clone size: .
D gene: .
V gene: TRBV7-8
J gene: TRBJ1-5
CDR3 protein: CASSLGVNQPQHF
CDR3 DNA: TGTGCCAGCAGCTTAGGCGTCAATCAGCCCCAGCATTTT

clone size: once
D gene: .
V gene: TRBV10-1
J gene: TRBJ2-2
CDR3 protein: CASSSDLTTESELFF
CDR3 DNA: TGCGCCAGCAGTTCAGACTTAACAACCGAGTCGGAGCTGTTTTTT

clone size: few
D gene: TRBD2
V gene: TRBV9
J gene: TRBJ2-3
CDR3 protein: CASSVDGGGGDNTQYF
CDR3 DNA: TGTGCCAGCAGCGTAGACGGTGGCGGGGGGGACAATACGCAGTATTTT

clone size: .
D gene: TRBD2
V gene: TRBV7-9
J gene: TRBJ2-3
CDR3 protein: CASSPIAGAPTDTQYF
CDR3 DNA: TGTGCCAGCAGCCCCATAGCGGGGGCGCCCACAGATACGCAGTATTTT

clone size: .
D gene: TRBD2
V gene: TRBV7-2
J gene: TRBJ2-3
CDR3 protein: CASSLARLAGVPDTQYF
CDR3 DNA: TGTGCCAGCAGCTTAGCGCGGCTAGCGGGAGTGCCAGATACGCAGTATTTT

clone size: .
D gene: TRBD2
V gene: TRBV28
J gene: TRBJ2-7
CDR3 protein: CASSLVTSGGAYEQYF
CDR3 DNA: TGTGCCAGCAGTTTAGTAACTAGCGGGGGGGCCTACGAGCAGTACTTC

clone size: .
D gene: TRBD2
V gene: TRBV4-1
J gene: TRBJ2-2
CDR3 protein: CASSQGATSGRGGELFF
CDR3 DNA: TGCGCCAGCAGCCAAGGAGCGACTAGCGGGAGGGGCGGGGAGCTGTTTTTT

clone size: .
D gene: TRBD1
V gene: TRBV5-1
J gene: TRBJ2-7
CDR3 protein: CASSLAGQGVLGSSYEQYF
CDR3 DNA: TGCGCCAGCAGCTTGGCGGGACAGGGGGTGCTTGGGAGCTCCTACGAGCAGTACTTC

clone size: once
D gene: TRBD1
V gene: TRBV14
J gene: TRBJ1-1
CDR3 protein: CASSMGQEAFF
CDR3 DNA: TGTGCCAGCAGCATGGGACAGGAAGCTTTCTTT

clone size: .
D gene: .
V gene: TRBV28
J gene: TRBJ2-1
CDR3 protein: CATLGGGRRDEQFF
CDR3 DNA: TGTGCCACCCTGGGAGGGGGGCGCAGGGATGAGCAGTTCTTC

clone size: .
D gene: TRBD1
V gene: TRBV6-5
J gene: TRBJ2-7
CDR3 protein: CASSPRGQVGYEQYF
CDR3 DNA: TGTGCCAGCAGTCCCAGGGGGCAGGTTGGCTACGAGCAGTACTTC

clone size: .
D gene: .
V gene: TRBV5-6
J gene: TRBJ1-4
CDR3 protein: CASRQSTNEKLFF
CDR3 DNA: TGTGCCAGCAGACAATCCACTAATGAAAAACTGTTTTTT

clone size: .
D gene: TRBD1
V gene: TRBV28
J gene: TRBJ2-7
CDR3 protein: CASSRDSTYEQYF
CDR3 DNA: TGTGCCAGCAGTCGGGACAGCACCTACGAGCAGTACTTC

clone size: once
D gene: .
V gene: TRBV29-1
J gene: TRBJ2-5
CDR3 protein: CSVEGRGQQETQYF
CDR3 DNA: TGCAGCGTTGAAGGGAGGGGACAGCAAGAGACCCAGTACTTC

clone size: .
D gene: TRBD1
V gene: TRBV7-2
J gene: TRBJ2-3
CDR3 protein: CASSPDRAVRDTQYF
CDR3 DNA: TGTGCCAGCAGCCCCGACAGGGCCGTGCGAGATACGCAGTATTTT

clone size: .
D gene: .
V gene: TRBV4-3
J gene: TRBJ2-5
CDR3 protein: CASSQVGVTAGPETQYF
CDR3 DNA: TGCGCCAGCAGCCAAGTTGGTGTGACCGCAGGGCCGGAGACCCAGTACTTC

clone size: once
D gene: TRBD1
V gene: TRBV5-1
J gene: TRBJ2-3
CDR3 protein: CASRPPGQVTDTQYF
CDR3 DNA: TGCGCCAGCAGACCCCCCGGACAGGTCACAGATACGCAGTATTTT

clone size: .
D gene: TRBD1
V gene: TRBV7-9
J gene: TRBJ2-4
CDR3 protein: CASSRTTGGENIQYF
CDR3 DNA: TGTGCCAGCAGCCGTACGACAGGGGGGGAAAACATTCAGTACTTC

clone size: .
D gene: TRBD2
V gene: TRBV6-5
J gene: TRBJ2-1
CDR3 protein: CASSYSIPAGNNEQFF
CDR3 DNA: TGTGCCAGCAGTTACTCGATCCCAGCGGGGAACAATGAGCAGTTCTTC

clone size: .
D gene: .
V gene: TRBV5-4
J gene: TRBJ1-6
CDR3 protein: CASSLSSGFRGENSPLHF
CDR3 DNA: TGTGCCAGCAGCTTATCTTCGGGTTTCAGGGGAGAGAATTCACCCCTCCACTTT

clone size: .
D gene: TRBD1
V gene: TRBV27
J gene: TRBJ2-5
CDR3 protein: CASSGTVQETQYF
CDR3 DNA: TGTGCCAGCAGTGGGACAGTCCAAGAGACCCAGTACTTC

clone size: .
D gene: .
V gene: TRBV28
J gene: TRBJ2-3
CDR3 protein: CASSLYPEGRRPDTQYF
CDR3 DNA: TGTGCCAGCAGTTTATACCCCGAGGGTAGGAGGCCAGATACGCAGTATTTT

clone size: once
D gene: .
V gene: TRBV7-9
J gene: TRBJ1-5
CDR3 protein: CASSLSLEVGGQPQHF
CDR3 DNA: TGTGCCAGCAGCTTAAGTCTTGAGGTGGGAGGACAGCCCCAGCATTTT

clone size: few
D gene: TRBD1
V gene: TRBV5-1
J gene: TRBJ2-7
CDR3 protein: CASSLGQGKNEQYF
CDR3 DNA: TGCGCCAGCAGCTTGGGACAGGGAAAGAACGAGCAGTACTTC

clone size: .
D gene: .
V gene: TRBV6-1
J gene: TRBJ1-2
CDR3 protein: CASSTPGATDGGYTF
CDR3 DNA: TGTGCCAGCAGTACCCCGGGAGCTACCGATGGAGGCTACACCTTC

clone size: .
D gene: TRBD1
V gene: TRBV5-6
J gene: TRBJ2-5
CDR3 protein: CASSLGTGRETQYF
CDR3 DNA: TGTGCCAGCAGCTTGGGGACAGGGAGAGAGACCCAGTACTTC

clone size: .
D gene: .
V gene: TRBV6-5
J gene: TRBJ2-2
CDR3 protein: CASSYSRGGDTGELFF
CDR3 DNA: TGTGCCAGCAGTTACTCGAGGGGGGGAGACACCGGGGAGCTGTTTTTT

clone size: .
D gene: TRBD2
V gene: TRBV7-2
J gene: TRBJ2-1
CDR3 protein: CASSLAVTSGYNEQFF
CDR3 DNA: TGTGCCAGCAGCTTAGCTGTGACTAGCGGCTACAATGAGCAGTTCTTC

clone size: .
D gene: TRBD1
V gene: TRBV7-2
J gene: TRBJ2-3
CDR3 protein: CASSLGQTYTDTQYF
CDR3 DNA: TGTGCCAGCAGCTTGGGACAGACGTACACAGATACGCAGTATTTT